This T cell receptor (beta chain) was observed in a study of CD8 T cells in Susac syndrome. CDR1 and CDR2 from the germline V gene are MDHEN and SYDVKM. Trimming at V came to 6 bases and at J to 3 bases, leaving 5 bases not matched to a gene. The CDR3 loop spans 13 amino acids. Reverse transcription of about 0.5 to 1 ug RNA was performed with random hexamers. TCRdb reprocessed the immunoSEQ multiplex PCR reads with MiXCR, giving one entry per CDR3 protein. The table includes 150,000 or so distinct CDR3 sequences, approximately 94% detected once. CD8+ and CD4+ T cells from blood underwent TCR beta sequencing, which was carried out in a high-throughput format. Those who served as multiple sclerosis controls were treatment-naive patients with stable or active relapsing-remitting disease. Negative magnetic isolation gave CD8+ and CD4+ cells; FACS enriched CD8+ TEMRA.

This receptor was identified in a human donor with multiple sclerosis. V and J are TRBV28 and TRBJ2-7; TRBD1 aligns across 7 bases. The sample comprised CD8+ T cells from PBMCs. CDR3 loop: CASRPTGFYEQYF. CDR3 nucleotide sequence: TGTGCCAGCAGACCGACAGGGTTCTACGAGCAGTACTTC.